The clone carrying this T cell receptor beta chain was observed many times. The antigen is unknown. Quantitative 5'-RACE with molecular barcodes generated TCR beta libraries. TCRdb independently ran MiXCR on the 5' RACE reads; one entry per CDR3 protein. The sample has some 71,000 distinct CDR3 sequences, approximately 5% seen once. The data belong to a study of CD8 T cells in ankylosing spondylitis. Study-wide results and limits: Researchers reportedly found disease-linked clones significantly enriched in matched ankylosing spondylitis synovial fluid. A CD8+ phenotype characterized the disease-linked clones, which were relatively rare in peripheral blood. The study identified a TCR beta motif of roughly eight highly homologous variants that appeared characteristic of ankylosing spondylitis blood.

The V gene's germline CDR1 is SGHRS and CDR2 YFSETQ. Germline trimming cut 4 bases from V and 8 bases from J; bases unmatched to any gene: 13. This CDR3 comprises 16 residues. V and J are TRBV5-1 and TRBJ2-1, with 9 bases lining up with TRBD1. This sequence originates from a male donor with ankylosing spondylitis or in good health (not recorded which). Sequencing used blood, either unsorted or a sorted T cell fraction (not recorded which). The DNA of the CDR3 is TGCGCCAGCAGCCGTACTACAGGGGGCAACTTCGATGAGCAGTTCTTC. It yields the protein CASSRTTGGNFDEQFF.